This T cell receptor beta chain was captured by sequencing in a study of shared T cell receptors in the human thymus. Per the germline V gene, CDR1 is MGHRA and CDR2 is YSYEKL. The V end was cut by 1 base, the J end by 5 bases, with 24 bases between. The CDR3 consists of 19 residues. The assay was immunoSEQ multiplex PCR, and TCRdb's table has in-frame clones only and misses some. Of more than 550,000 clones listed, approximately 83% are singletons. This clone was seen a few times. These records were also assigned to another study, of human thymus T cells. Turning to that study: Resections removed during corrective heart surgery provided the thymus tissue used. Seemingly biased V and J gene usage marked thymic and blood repertoires.

The rearrangement joins TRBV4-1 to TRBJ1-3; possible D gene TRBD1, 6 bases. This receptor was taken from a girl under three years old with a congenital heart defect. Sequencing was performed on thymocytes. CDR3 sequence reads: CASSQVAPGRGLSRNTIYF. The CDR3 nucleotides read TGCGCCAGCAGCCAAGTAGCCCCCGGCAGGGGCTTATCGCGAAACACCATATATTTT.